This T cell receptor beta chain was sequenced in a study of blood T cells in healthy people across ages. Study-wide findings and caveats: A roughly linear fall in TCR beta diversity per million T cells was seen with increasing age.

About this clonotype: Its antigen is unknown.

V dropped 0 bases and J dropped 6 bases, with 11 bases sitting between them. The CDR3 extends over 13 amino acids. Per the germline V gene, CDR1 is DFQATT and CDR2 is SNEGSKA (reference sequence). A second about 7 to 12 cycle PCR used barcoded and J-beta primers. Sequencing yielded, for each sample, at least 3 million paired-end reads carrying CDR3. TCRdb passed the 5' RACE reads through MiXCR, listing each CDR3 protein once. The table lists fewer than 2,000,000 distinct CDR3 sequences, roughly 43% of them singletons. The chain recombines TRBV20-1 with TRBJ1-2; D gene uncertain. Material for sequencing was blood. The receptor was derived from a human donor in good health. DNA for the CDR3: TGCAGTGCTAGAGATTCGTTGGGGAATGGCTACACCTTC. Its protein is CSARDSLGNGYTF.